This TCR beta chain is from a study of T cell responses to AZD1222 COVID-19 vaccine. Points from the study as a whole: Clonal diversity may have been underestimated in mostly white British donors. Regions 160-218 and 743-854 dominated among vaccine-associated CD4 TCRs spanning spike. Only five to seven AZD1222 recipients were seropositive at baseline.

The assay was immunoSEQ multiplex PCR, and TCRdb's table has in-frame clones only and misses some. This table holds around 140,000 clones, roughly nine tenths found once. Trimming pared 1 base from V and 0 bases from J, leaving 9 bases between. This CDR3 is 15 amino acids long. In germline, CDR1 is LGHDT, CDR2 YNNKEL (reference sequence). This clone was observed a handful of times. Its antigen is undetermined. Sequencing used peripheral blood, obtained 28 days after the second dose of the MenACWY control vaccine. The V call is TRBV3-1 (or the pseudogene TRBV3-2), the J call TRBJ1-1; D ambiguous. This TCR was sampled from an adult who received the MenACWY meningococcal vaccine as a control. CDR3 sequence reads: CASSQGMGMNTEAFF. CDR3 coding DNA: TGTGCCAGCAGCCAAGGGATGGGAATGAACACTGAAGCTTTCTTT.